This T cell receptor beta chain was captured by sequencing in a study of blood T cell repertoires in COVID-19. Across the whole study: The samples span acute and convalescent COVID-19 from the United States, Italy and Spain. Sources were T cells, B-cell-depleted T cells, or PBMCs; the material itself was cDNA or gDNA.

In the authors' methods: Amplified reference gene primers provided the basis for estimating nucleated cell counts. The protocol was immunoSEQ multiplex PCR, while the TCRdb copy is restricted to in-frame clones and leaves out a portion. For V, J and clone size, that table is used; D and trimming come from the DNA. The table records 60,000 to 70,000 clones, over 75% of them present only once. The Seattle patients, enrolled during active infection, were followed longitudinally. The receptor's source is a woman between 55 and 75 years old with COVID-19, enrolled during active disease. The sequenced material came from peripheral blood.

The CDR3: CASSEFGRGVSSYEQYF. CDR3 DNA sequence: TGTGCCAGCAGTGAATTTGGCAGGGGGGTGAGCTCCTACGAGCAGTACTTC. The chain employs TRBV6-1 and TRBJ2-7; TRBD1 is a possible D gene (7 bases). Germline loops: CDR1 MNHNS, CDR2 SASEGT. This CDR3 has 17 amino acids. Trimming stripped 2 bases from V and 0 bases from J, with 17 bases between.